Below, 13 T cell receptor beta chains from the same sample are listed, as sequenced in a study of type 1 and type 2 diabetes patients. The PCR template was genomic DNA. Multiplex PCR with 30 forward and 13 reverse primers amplified the TCR beta CDR3. One entry per CDR3 protein, called by TCRdb with MiXCR from the multiplex PCR reads. The table has 280,000 or so distinct CDR3 sequences, 40% to 50% seen once. Material for sequencing was peripheral blood mononuclear cells (PBMCs). The source is a man between 18 and 29 years old with type 2 diabetes.

This clonotype showed up just a few times. The chain couples TRBV6-6 to TRBJ2-1, with 14 bases fitting TRBD2. The V gene's germline CDR1 is MNHNY and CDR2 SVGAGI (reference sequence). There are 14 residues in the CDR3. V dropped 8 bases and J dropped 10; count of bases not matched to a gene: 7. CDR3 protein: CASHGLAGGVEQFF. Here the CDR3 DNA reads TGTGCCAGCCACGGACTAGCGGGAGGCGTAGAGCAGTTCTTC.

The CDR3 here is CASSPSRANTEAFF. CDR3 DNA sequence: TGTGCCAGCAGCCCGTCTAGGGCGAACACTGAAGCTTTCTTT. The genes are TRBV13 and TRBJ1-1; D ambiguous. CDR3 length: 14 residues. V dropped 5 bases and J dropped 1 base, with 11 bases sitting between them. Germline V gene sequence: CDR1 PRHDT, CDR2 FYEKMQ (reference sequence).

The chain combines TRBV7-8 with TRBJ1-3, with D maybe TRBD1 (6 bases). CDR3 length: 16 amino acids. Looked up from germline, CDR1 is SGHVS and CDR2 is FQNEAQ. V dropped 0 bases and J dropped 4 bases, with 13 bases sitting between them. This CDR3 reads CASSLAAGAWGNTIYF. CDR3 nucleotides: TGTGCCAGCAGCTTAGCGGCGGGGGCTTGGGGAAACACCATATATTTT.

This clonotype was found a few times. The genes are TRBV30 and TRBJ1-1; no clear D gene. CDR3 size: 11 residues. With 4 bases removed from V and 2 bases from J, the gap between germline ends came to 5 bases. CDR1 is GTSNPN and CDR2 is SVGIG in the germline V gene (reference sequence). The CDR3 DNA reads as TGTGCCTGGACTATCAACACTGAAGCTTTCTTT. It specifies CAWTINTEAFF.

This clonotype was counted a few times. J is TRBJ1-5 and V is TRBV20-1; 7 positions match TRBD1. Germline V lookup: CDR1 DFQATT, CDR2 SNEGSKA (reference sequence). The CDR3 loop spans 15 amino acids. The J segment lost 4 bases and the V segment lost 3 bases, leaving 9 bases of the junction unmatched. The CDR3 DNA follows: TGCAGTGCTAGTCCCTTCAGGGGGGTTAATCAGCCCCAGCATTTT. Protein: CSASPFRGVNQPQHF.

The V call is TRBV24-1, the J call TRBJ2-3; D possibly uses TRBD1 or TRBD2 (5 bases each). Germline V gene data show CDR1 as KGHDR and CDR2 as SFDVKD. The CDR3 is 17 amino acids. The ends were cut back, 9 bases at V and 0 bases at J, with 21 bases in the middle. The CDR3 DNA follows: TGTGCCACCGAGGGTCCAGGGCCAGCCGCTAGCACAGATACGCAGTATTTT. It encodes CATEGPGPAASTDTQYF.

The J gene is TRBJ2-3, the V gene TRBV10-3, with 9 bases identical to TRBD2. Germline V gene sequence: CDR1 ENHRY, CDR2 SYGVKD. V lost 7 bases, J lost 1 base, and 3 bases stayed unmatched. CDR3 length: 14 amino acids. The CDR3 loop reads CAITPSGGTDTQYF. CDR3 nucleotides: TGTGCCATCACCCCTAGCGGGGGCACAGATACGCAGTATTTT.

There are many counts of this clonotype. The rearrangement uses TRBV5-1 and TRBJ1-6; possibly TRBD1 for D (6 bases). Per germline, CDR1 SGHRS and CDR2 YFSETQ. Trimming took off 1 base at V and 6 bases at J, with 14 bases between the two ends. The CDR3 consists of 16 residues. The CDR3 DNA follows: TGCGCCAGCAGCTTGTCCGGGGGACACGTTAATTCACCCCTCCACTTT. It encodes CASSLSGGHVNSPLHF.

Concerning this clonotype: One end of the junction varies from germline; a read error may be responsible. Written as DNA, the CDR3 is TGTGCCTGGACCTCACGGGAACAGGAGACCGGGGAGCCGTTTTTT. It encodes CAWTSREQETGEPFF. This chain joins TRBV30 and TRBJ2-2; D possibly matches TRBD1 or TRBD2 (5 bases each). The CDR3 has 15 residues. From germline, CDR1 is GTSNPN and CDR2 SVGIG (reference sequence).

This clonotype was detected a few times. The chain recombines TRBV4-2 with TRBJ1-6; no reliable D call. The germline V gene encodes CDR1 LGHNA and CDR2 YNFKEQ. The V end was cut by 1 base, the J end by 2 bases, with 6 bases between. This CDR3 has 15 residues. The CDR3 sequence: CASSQGDPYNSPLHF. DNA for the CDR3: TGTGCCAGCAGCCAAGGCGACCCCTATAATTCACCCCTCCACTTT.

The rearrangement uses TRBV24-1 and TRBJ1-1; D may be TRBD1 (6 bases). The CDR3 extends over 16 amino acids. The germline gives CDR1 KGHDR, CDR2 SFDVKD. The V end lost 5 bases, the J end lost 1 base, and 16 bases lay between the germline ends. The CDR3 is CATSATGFPGNTEAFF. The DNA for the CDR3 is TGTGCCACCAGTGCCACAGGGTTTCCAGGGAACACTGAAGCTTTCTTT.

V gene TRBV20-1 combines with J gene TRBJ1-2; a possible D gene is TRBD1 (6 bases). Germline CDR1 is DFQATT and CDR2 is SNEGSKA (reference sequence). There are 16 residues in the CDR3. The germline V and J ends were trimmed by 5 bases and 3 bases, with 22 bases remaining between them. This chain's CDR3 is CSASRTPGARDYGYTF. For the CDR3, the DNA is TGCAGTGCTTCTCGTACCCCAGGGGCCCGGGACTATGGCTACACCTTC.

As for this clonotype: This sequence may be a read error, since a much larger clone differs from it by one base. J is TRBJ1-1 and V is TRBV2; D remains unclear. Per the germline V gene, CDR1 is SNHLY and CDR2 is FYNNEI. This CDR3 contains 11 residues. The DNA of the CDR3 is TGTGCCAGCAGTGGGACCACTGGAGCTTTCTTT. It codes for CASSGTTGAFF.